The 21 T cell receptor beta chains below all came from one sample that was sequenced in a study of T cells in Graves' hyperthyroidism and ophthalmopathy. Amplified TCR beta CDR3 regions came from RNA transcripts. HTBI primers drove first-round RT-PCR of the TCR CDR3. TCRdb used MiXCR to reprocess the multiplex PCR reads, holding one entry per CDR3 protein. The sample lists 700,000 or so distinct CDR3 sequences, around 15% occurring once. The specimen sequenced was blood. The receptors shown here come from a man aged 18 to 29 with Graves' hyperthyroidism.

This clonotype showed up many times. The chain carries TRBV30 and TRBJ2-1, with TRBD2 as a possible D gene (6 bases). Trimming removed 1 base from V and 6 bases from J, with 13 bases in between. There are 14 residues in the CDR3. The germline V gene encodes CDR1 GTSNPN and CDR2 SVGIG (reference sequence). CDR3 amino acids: CAWSGGEVRNEQFF. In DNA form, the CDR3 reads TGTGCCTGGAGTGGGGGGGAGGTACGCAATGAGCAGTTCTTC.

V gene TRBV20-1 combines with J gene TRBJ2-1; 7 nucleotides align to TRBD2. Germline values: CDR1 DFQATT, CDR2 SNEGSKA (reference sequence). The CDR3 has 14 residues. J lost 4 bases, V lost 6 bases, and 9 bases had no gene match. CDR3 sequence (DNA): TGCAGTGCCGGGGCTAGCGGAGGATACAATGAGCAGTTCTTC. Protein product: CSAGASGGYNEQFF.

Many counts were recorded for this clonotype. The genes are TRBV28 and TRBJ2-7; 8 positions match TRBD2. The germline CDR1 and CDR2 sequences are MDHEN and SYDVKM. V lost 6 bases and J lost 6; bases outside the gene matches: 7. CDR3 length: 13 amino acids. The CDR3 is CASSSGLALEQYF. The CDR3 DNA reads TGTGCCAGCAGCTCCGGACTAGCTCTCGAGCAGTACTTC.

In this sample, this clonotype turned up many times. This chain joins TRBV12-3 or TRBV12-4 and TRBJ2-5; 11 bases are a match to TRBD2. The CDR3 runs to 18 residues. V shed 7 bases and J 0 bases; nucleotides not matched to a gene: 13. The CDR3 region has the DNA TGTGCCAGCACCATTGGGGGACTAGCGGTTCCGTACCAAGAGACCCAGTACTTC. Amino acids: CASTIGGLAVPYQETQYF.

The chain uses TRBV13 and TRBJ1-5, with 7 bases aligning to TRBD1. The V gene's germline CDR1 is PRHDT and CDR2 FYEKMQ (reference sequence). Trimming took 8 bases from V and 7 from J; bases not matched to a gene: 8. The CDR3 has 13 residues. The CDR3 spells CASQGEGLQPQHF. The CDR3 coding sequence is TGTGCCAGCCAGGGGGAGGGGTTACAGCCCCAGCATTTT.

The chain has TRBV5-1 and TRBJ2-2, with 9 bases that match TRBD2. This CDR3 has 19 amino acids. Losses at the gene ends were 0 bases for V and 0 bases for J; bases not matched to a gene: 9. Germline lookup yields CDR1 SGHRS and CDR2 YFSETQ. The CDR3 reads CASSLGLAGILTNTGELFF. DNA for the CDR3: TGCGCCAGCAGCTTGGGGCTAGCGGGAATACTAACGAACACCGGGGAGCTGTTTTTT.

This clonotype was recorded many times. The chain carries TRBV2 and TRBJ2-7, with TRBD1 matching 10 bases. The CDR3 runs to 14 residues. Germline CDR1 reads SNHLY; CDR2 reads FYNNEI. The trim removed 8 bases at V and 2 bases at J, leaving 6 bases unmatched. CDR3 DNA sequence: TGTGCCAGCGGTGGGACAGGGGACCCCTACGAGCAGTACTTC. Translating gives CASGGTGDPYEQYF.

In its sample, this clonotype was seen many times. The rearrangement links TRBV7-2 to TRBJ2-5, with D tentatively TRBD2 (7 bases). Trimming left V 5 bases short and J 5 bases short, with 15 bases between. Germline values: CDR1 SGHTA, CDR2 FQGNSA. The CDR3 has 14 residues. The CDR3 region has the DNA TGTGCCAGCAGCCAAGGGGGGGGAGTGGAGACCCAGTACTTC. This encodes CASSQGGGVETQYF.

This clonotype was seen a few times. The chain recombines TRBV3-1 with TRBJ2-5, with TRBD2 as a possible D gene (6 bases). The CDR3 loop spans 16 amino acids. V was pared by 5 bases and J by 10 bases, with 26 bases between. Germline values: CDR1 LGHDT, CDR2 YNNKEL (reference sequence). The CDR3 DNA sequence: TGTGCCAGCAGCTCTAGGGAGACTAGTCCCCTTCGGGGCCAGTACTTC. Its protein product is CASSSRETSPLRGQYF.

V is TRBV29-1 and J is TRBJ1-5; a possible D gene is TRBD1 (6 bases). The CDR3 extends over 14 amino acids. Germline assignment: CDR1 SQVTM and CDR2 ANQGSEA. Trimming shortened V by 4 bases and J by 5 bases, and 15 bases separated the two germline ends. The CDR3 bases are TGCAGCGTTGCGGTGGAGGGGGTGGATCAGCCCCAGCATTTT. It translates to CSVAVEGVDQPQHF. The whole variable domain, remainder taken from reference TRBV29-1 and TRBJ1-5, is SAVISQKPSRDICQRGTSLTIQCQVDSQVTMMFWYRQQPGQSLTLIATANQGSEATYESGFVIDKFPISRPNLTFSTLTVSNMSPEDSSIYLCSVAVEGVDQPQHFGDGTRLSIL.

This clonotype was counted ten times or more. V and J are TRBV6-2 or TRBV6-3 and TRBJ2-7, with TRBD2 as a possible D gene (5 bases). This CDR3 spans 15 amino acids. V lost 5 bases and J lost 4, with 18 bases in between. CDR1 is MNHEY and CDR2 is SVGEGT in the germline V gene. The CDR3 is CASSPRDEGLYEQYF. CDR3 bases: TGTGCCAGCAGTCCACGGGATGAAGGGTTGTACGAGCAGTACTTC.

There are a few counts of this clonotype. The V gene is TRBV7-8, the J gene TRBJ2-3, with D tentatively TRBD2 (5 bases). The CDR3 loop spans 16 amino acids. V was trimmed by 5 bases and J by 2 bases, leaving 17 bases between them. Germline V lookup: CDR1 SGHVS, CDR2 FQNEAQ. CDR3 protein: CASSPTRQRPTDTQYF. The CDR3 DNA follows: TGTGCCAGCAGCCCCACCCGTCAGCGGCCCACAGATACGCAGTATTTT.

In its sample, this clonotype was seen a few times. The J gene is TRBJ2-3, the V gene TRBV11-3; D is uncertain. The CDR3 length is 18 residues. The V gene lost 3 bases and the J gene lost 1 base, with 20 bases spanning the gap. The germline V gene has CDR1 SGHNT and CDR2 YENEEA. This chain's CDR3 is CASSFPLPTFGGTDTQYF. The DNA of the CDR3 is TGTGCCAGCAGCTTCCCCCTCCCGACATTCGGAGGCACAGATACGCAGTATTTT.

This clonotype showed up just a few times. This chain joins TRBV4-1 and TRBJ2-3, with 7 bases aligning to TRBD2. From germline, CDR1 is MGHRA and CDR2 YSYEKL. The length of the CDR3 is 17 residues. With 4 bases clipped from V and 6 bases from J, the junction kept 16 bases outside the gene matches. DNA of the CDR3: TGCGCCAGCAGCCTCAGGGATGCCCCCACTAGCGACGATACGCAGTATTTT. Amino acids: CASSLRDAPTSDDTQYF.

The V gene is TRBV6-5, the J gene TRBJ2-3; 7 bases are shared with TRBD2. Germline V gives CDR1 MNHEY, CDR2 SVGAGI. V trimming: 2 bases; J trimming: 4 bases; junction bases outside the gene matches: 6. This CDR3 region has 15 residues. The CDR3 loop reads CASSYTRTRADTQYF. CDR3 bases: TGTGCCAGCAGTTACACCCGGACTAGAGCAGATACGCAGTATTTT.

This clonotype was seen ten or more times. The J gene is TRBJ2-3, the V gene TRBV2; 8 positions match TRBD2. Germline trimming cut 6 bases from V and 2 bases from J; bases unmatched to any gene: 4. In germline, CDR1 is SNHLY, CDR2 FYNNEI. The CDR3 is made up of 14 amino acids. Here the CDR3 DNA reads TGTGCCAGCAGGAGAGCGGGAGCCACAGATACGCAGTATTTT. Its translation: CASRRAGATDTQYF.

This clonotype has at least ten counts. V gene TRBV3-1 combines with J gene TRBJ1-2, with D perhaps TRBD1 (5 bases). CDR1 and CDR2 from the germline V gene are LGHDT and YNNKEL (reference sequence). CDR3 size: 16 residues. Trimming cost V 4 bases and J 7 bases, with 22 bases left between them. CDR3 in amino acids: CASSLSIGTRRAGYTF. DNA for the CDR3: TGTGCCAGCAGCCTCTCTATCGGGACCCGGAGGGCTGGCTACACCTTC.

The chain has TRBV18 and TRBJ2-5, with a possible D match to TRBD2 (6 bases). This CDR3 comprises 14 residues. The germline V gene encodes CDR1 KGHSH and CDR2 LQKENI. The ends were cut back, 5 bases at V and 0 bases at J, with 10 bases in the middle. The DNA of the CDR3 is TGTGCCAGCTCAGGCCCTAGCGACCAAGAGACCCAGTACTTC. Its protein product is CASSGPSDQETQYF. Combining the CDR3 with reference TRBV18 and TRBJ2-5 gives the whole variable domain NAGVMQNPRHLVRRRGQEARLRCSPMKGHSHVYWYRQLPEEGLKFMVYLQKENIIDESGMPKERFSAEFPKEGPSILRIQQVVRGDSAAYFCASSGPSDQETQYFGPGTRLLVL.

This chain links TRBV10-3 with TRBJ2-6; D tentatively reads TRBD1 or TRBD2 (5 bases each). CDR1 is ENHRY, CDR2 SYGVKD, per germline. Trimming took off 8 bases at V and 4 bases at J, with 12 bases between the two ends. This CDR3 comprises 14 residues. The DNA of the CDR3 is TGTGCCATCGGGGACCCTGAAGGGGCCAACGTCCTGACTTTC. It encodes CAIGDPEGANVLTF.

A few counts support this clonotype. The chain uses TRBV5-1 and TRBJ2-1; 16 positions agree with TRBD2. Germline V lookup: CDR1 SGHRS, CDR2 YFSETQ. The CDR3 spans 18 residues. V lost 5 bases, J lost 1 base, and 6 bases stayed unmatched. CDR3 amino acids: CASRKGTSGRGSYNEQFF. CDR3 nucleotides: TGCGCCAGCAGAAAAGGGACTAGCGGGAGGGGGTCCTACAATGAGCAGTTCTTC.

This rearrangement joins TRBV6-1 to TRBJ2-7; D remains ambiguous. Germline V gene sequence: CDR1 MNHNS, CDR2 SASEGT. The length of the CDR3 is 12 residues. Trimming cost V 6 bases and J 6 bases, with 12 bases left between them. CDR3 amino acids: CASSFAAGEQYF. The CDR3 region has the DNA TGTGCCAGCAGCTTCGCGGCAGGCGAGCAGTACTTC.